These 31 T cell receptor beta chains came from one sample sequenced in a study of technical replicates of blood from several donors. Generated by immunoSEQ multiplex PCR, the TCRdb table keeps only in-frame clones and is missing some. The repertoire holds 55,000 to 65,000 clones, with around 97% as singletons. Sequencing input: T cells isolated from PBMCs. These receptors were collected from a human donor in good health.

The V gene is TRBV29-1, the J gene TRBJ2-2; no reliable D call. The germline gives CDR1 SQVTM, CDR2 ANQGSEA. This CDR3 has 14 residues. V shed 1 base and J shed 1 base, with 7 bases lying between them. In DNA form, the CDR3 reads TGCAGCGTTGAAGTACTCCTGAACACCGGGGAGCTGTTTTTT. It encodes CSVEVLLNTGELFF.

This rearrangement joins TRBV7-9 to TRBJ1-1; D gene unclear. V lost 0 bases to trimming and J lost 2 bases, with 16 bases between them. Germline V lookup: CDR1 SEHNR, CDR2 FQNEAQ (reference sequence). CDR3 length: 17 amino acids. The CDR3 loop is CASSLALSSKENTEAFF. Here the CDR3 DNA reads TGTGCCAGCAGCTTAGCTTTGTCTAGTAAAGAAAACACTGAAGCTTTCTTT.

The rearrangement joins TRBV10-3 to TRBJ2-2, with D perhaps matching TRBD1 (6 bases). CDR1 and CDR2 (germline): ENHRY, SYGVKD. With 5 bases removed from V and 1 base from J, the gap between germline ends came to 17 bases. The CDR3 consists of 17 residues. DNA for the CDR3: TGTGCCATCAGTCAAGAACGGGACAACAAGAACACCGGGGAGCTGTTTTTT. Its protein product is CAISQERDNKNTGELFF.

This sequence joins TRBV30 and TRBJ1-1; 7 bases are a match to TRBD1. The CDR3 is made up of 18 amino acids. Unmatched junction bases numbered 21, after V lost 3 bases and J lost 5 bases. Germline V CDR1 and CDR2: GTSNPN, SVGIG (reference sequence). The CDR3 nucleotides read TGTGCCTGGAGCAATCCGAGGAGGGCAGGGGGTCGAGGTACTGAAGCTTTCTTT. Protein product: CAWSNPRRAGGRGTEAFF.

This sequence joins TRBV11-3 and TRBJ1-5; perhaps TRBD1 as D (6 bases). The V end was cut by 5 bases, the J end by 3 bases, with 17 bases between. The CDR3 sequence is 16 residues long. Looked up from germline, CDR1 is SGHNT and CDR2 is YENEEA. CDR3 bases: TGTGCCAGCAGCCCACACCATACAGGGTACAATCAGCCCCAGCATTTT. This gives the protein CASSPHHTGYNQPQHF.

The rearrangement joins TRBV5-1 to TRBJ2-1; 8 nucleotides align to TRBD2. CDR3 length equals 15 residues. CDR1 and CDR2 (germline): SGHRS, YFSETQ. The trim removed 0 bases at V and 4 bases at J, leaving 3 bases unmatched. CDR3 residues: CASSLVLAAYNEQFF. In nucleotides, the CDR3 is TGCGCCAGCAGCTTGGTACTAGCGGCGTACAATGAGCAGTTCTTC. Combining the CDR3 with reference TRBV5-1 and TRBJ2-1 gives the whole variable domain KAGVTQTPRYLIKTRGQQVTLSCSPISGHRSVSWYQQTPGQGLQFLFEYFSETQRNKGNFPGRFSGRQFSNSRSEMNVSTLELGDSALYLCASSLVLAAYNEQFFGPGTRLTVL.

The V call is TRBV5-1, the J call TRBJ1-6; 7 bases are a match to TRBD1. The CDR3 is 14 amino acids. The trim removed 4 bases at V and 6 bases at J, leaving 4 bases unmatched. Looked up from germline, CDR1 is SGHRS and CDR2 is YFSETQ. The CDR3 sequence: CASSVGQFNSPLHF. In DNA, the CDR3 is TGCGCCAGCAGCGTGGGACAGTTTAATTCACCCCTCCACTTT.

In the case of this clone: The sample holds other DNA sequences that translate to the same CDR3. The CDR3 sequence is CAWSANQETQYF. DNA for the CDR3: TGTGCCTGGAGTGCCAACCAAGAGACCCAGTACTTC. The chain recombines TRBV30 with TRBJ2-5; D not certain. Germline V gene sequence: CDR1 GTSNPN, CDR2 SVGIG (reference sequence). The CDR3 spans 12 residues. Trimming cost V 1 base and J 0 bases, with 3 bases left between them.

CDR3 residues: CASSQTGNYGYTF. DNA for the CDR3: TGCGCCAGCAGCCAAACGGGGAACTATGGCTACACCTTC. The V call is TRBV4-1, the J call TRBJ1-2; the D is unclear. This CDR3 is built from 13 residues. V was shortened by 2 bases and J by 2 bases, with 6 bases between the two germline ends. Germline CDR1 is MGHRA and CDR2 is YSYEKL.

V is TRBV11-3 and J is TRBJ2-2; 8 bases map to TRBD2. Germline trimming cut 4 bases from V and 2 bases from J; bases unmatched to any gene: 3. The V gene's germline CDR1 is SGHNT and CDR2 YENEEA. This CDR3 has 15 amino acids. As DNA, the CDR3 is TGTGCCAGCAGCTCGGGACTAGGTAACACCGGGGAGCTGTTTTTT. Translated: CASSSGLGNTGELFF.

V is TRBV11-2 and J is TRBJ1-2, with 10 bases that match TRBD1. Germline lookup yields CDR1 SGHAT and CDR2 FQNNGV. The CDR3 spans 16 residues. V lost 5 bases and J lost 8; bases outside the gene matches: 14. As DNA, the CDR3 is TGTGCCAGCAGCCTGGGACCCGGGACAGGGGAGAGGGGCTACACCTTC. Protein product: CASSLGPGTGERGYTF.

This chain connects TRBV2 to TRBJ1-1, with D unresolved. The ends were cut back, 6 bases at V and 1 base at J, with 9 bases in the middle. The CDR3 has 13 residues. In germline, CDR1 is SNHLY, CDR2 FYNNEI. The CDR3 sequence: CASSRTGNTEAFF. In DNA form, the CDR3 reads TGTGCCAGCAGCAGAACGGGGAACACTGAAGCTTTCTTT.

This chain links TRBV4-2 with TRBJ2-5, with D hard to call. The CDR3 has 14 residues. CDR1 and CDR2 from the germline V gene are LGHNA and YNFKEQ. With 1 base removed from V and 13 bases from J, the gap between germline ends came to 19 bases. This chain's CDR3 is CASSQGTMRTLPYF. The CDR3 coding sequence is TGTGCCAGCAGCCAAGGAACCATGAGAACCCTCCCGTACTTC.

The chain uses TRBV12-5 and TRBJ1-1; maybe TRBD1 (6 bases). V lost 0 bases and J lost 8, with 10 bases in between. In germline, CDR1 is LGHNT, CDR2 FRNRAP. The CDR3 extends over 13 amino acids. The DNA for the CDR3 is TGTGCTAGTGGTTTGGTAGGTGGGGGCGAAGCTTTCTTT. It yields the protein CASGLVGGGEAFF.

V and J are TRBV28 and TRBJ2-2, with unresolved D. The germline V and J ends were trimmed by 6 bases and 4 bases, with 3 bases remaining between them. Per germline, CDR1 MDHEN and CDR2 SYDVKM. The CDR3 totals 11 residues. The CDR3 sequence: CASSSTGELFF. As DNA, the CDR3 is TGTGCCAGCAGCTCCACCGGGGAGCTGTTTTTT.

The chain uses TRBV6-1 and TRBJ1-5; maybe TRBD1 (5 bases). There are 14 residues in the CDR3. V lost 1 base and J 2 bases, leaving 6 bases between the germline ends. Germline-derived CDR1 and CDR2 are MNHNS and SASEGT. CDR3 sequence (DNA): TGTGCCAGCAGTGAAGTAGGGGGCAATCAGCCCCAGCATTTT. This gives the protein CASSEVGGNQPQHF.

The chain is built from TRBV4-1 and TRBJ1-5; TRBD1 aligns across 8 bases. V trimming: 3 bases; J trimming: 2 bases; junction bases outside the gene matches: 9. Germline CDR1 reads MGHRA; CDR2 reads YSYEKL. The length of the CDR3 is 17 residues. The CDR3 region is CASSHIGQGWGNQPQHF. The CDR3 DNA reads TGCGCCAGCAGCCACATAGGACAGGGTTGGGGCAATCAGCCCCAGCATTTT.

This clone has just one count. The J gene is TRBJ2-2, the V gene TRBV30; D unresolved. The V gene's germline CDR1 is GTSNPN and CDR2 SVGIG (reference sequence). The length of the CDR3 is 13 residues. V was cut by 0 bases and J by 5 bases, with 7 bases left in between. CDR3 residues: CAWSVLVTGELFF. In nucleotides, the CDR3 is TGTGCCTGGAGTGTACTGGTAACCGGGGAGCTGTTTTTT.

As DNA, the CDR3 is TGTGCCAGCAGGGACACACAGTATGAAAAACTGTTTTTT. Its protein is CASRDTQYEKLFF. The rearrangement joins TRBV6-5 to TRBJ1-4, with D possibly TRBD1 on 5 matching bases. The length of the CDR3 is 13 residues. Trimming pared 6 bases from V and 6 bases from J, leaving 11 bases between. The germline V gene encodes CDR1 MNHEY and CDR2 SVGAGI.

The chain carries TRBV19 and TRBJ2-3; TRBD1 might be the D (6 bases). CDR3 length: 14 residues. Trimming took 5 bases from V and 4 from J, leaving 13 bases between them. Germline V gene data show CDR1 as LNHDA and CDR2 as SQIVND (reference sequence). CDR3 coding DNA: TGTGCCAGTAGTCCGGGCCCAGGGGCAGATACGCAGTATTTT. Amino acids: CASSPGPGADTQYF.

The chain couples TRBV6-1 to TRBJ1-3; D gene ambiguous. The V gene lost 2 bases and the J gene lost 2 bases, with 10 bases spanning the gap. The CDR3 runs to 15 residues. Germline V gene lookup returns CDR1 MNHNS and CDR2 SASEGT. The CDR3 spells CASSEPESAGNTIYF. The CDR3 nucleotides are TGTGCCAGCAGTGAACCCGAGAGCGCTGGAAACACCATATATTTT.

J is TRBJ2-3 and V is TRBV27, with 10 bases aligning to TRBD2. CDR3 length equals 15 residues. Germline CDR1 reads MNHEY; CDR2 reads SMNVEV (reference sequence). After removal of 2 bases from V and 6 bases from J, the junction contained 5 bases not matched to a gene. The CDR3 here is CASSLTAGGPDTQYF. The CDR3 DNA follows: TGTGCCAGCAGTTTAACAGCGGGGGGGCCGGATACGCAGTATTTT.

This clone came up once. The chain is built from TRBV4-1 and TRBJ1-2; no firm D call. Per germline, CDR1 MGHRA and CDR2 YSYEKL. Trimming took off 0 bases at V and 1 base at J, with 9 bases between the two ends. The CDR3 consists of 15 residues. The CDR3 spells CASSQDQRSNYGYTF. The CDR3 DNA follows: TGCGCCAGCAGCCAAGATCAGAGGAGTAACTATGGCTACACCTTC.

This sequence joins TRBV7-9 and TRBJ1-2, with TRBD1 matching over 7 bases. CDR1 is SEHNR, CDR2 FQNEAQ, per germline (reference sequence). After removal of 3 bases from V and 10 bases from J, the junction contained 8 bases not matched to a gene. This CDR3 has 13 amino acids. CDR3 residues: CASSFGQGDAYTF. CDR3 nucleotide sequence: TGTGCCAGCAGCTTCGGCCAGGGGGACGCCTACACCTTC. Full variable domain (outside the CDR3, taken from reference TRBV7-9 and TRBJ1-2): DTGVSQNPRHKITKRGQNVTFRCDPISEHNRLYWYRQTLGQGPEFLTYFQNEAQLEKSRLLSDRFSAERPKGSFSTLEIQRTEQGDSAMYLCASSFGQGDAYTFGSGTRLTVV.

The chain combines TRBV5-5 with TRBJ2-7, with D tentatively TRBD1 (6 bases). The CDR3 loop spans 14 amino acids. Per germline, CDR1 SGHKS and CDR2 YYEKEE (reference sequence). V gave up 4 bases and J gave up 2 bases, with 13 bases separating them. The CDR3: CASSPTQGAYEQYF. The CDR3 DNA sequence: TGTGCCAGCAGCCCAACACAGGGAGCCTACGAGCAGTACTTC. Together with reference TRBV5-5 and TRBJ2-7, the CDR3 gives the full variable domain: DAGVTQSPTHLIKTRGQQVTLRCSPISGHKSVSWYQQVLGQGPQFIFQYYEKEERGRGNFPDRFSARQFPNYSSELNVNALLLGDSALYLCASSPTQGAYEQYFGPGTRLTVT.

This rearrangement joins TRBV27 to TRBJ1-1; D perhaps matches TRBD1 (5 bases). The CDR3 is made up of 14 amino acids. The germline gives CDR1 MNHEY, CDR2 SMNVEV (reference sequence). V was cut by 0 bases and J by 3 bases, with 8 bases left in between. CDR3 amino acids: CASSLSPGHTEAFF. CDR3 in DNA: TGTGCCAGCAGTTTATCCCCAGGGCACACTGAAGCTTTCTTT.

The V gene is TRBV9, the J gene TRBJ2-2, with D possibly being TRBD2 (6 bases). V lost 0 bases, J lost 2 bases, and 11 bases lay in between. This CDR3 is 16 amino acids long. The germline V gene encodes CDR1 SGDLS and CDR2 YYNGEE. CDR3 coding DNA: TGTGCCAGCAGCGTAGGGCGGGACGCAAACACCGGGGAGCTGTTTTTT. This encodes CASSVGRDANTGELFF.

The chain is built from TRBV4-1 and TRBJ2-1; 10 nucleotides match TRBD2. There are 19 residues in the CDR3. V was pared by 3 bases and J by 6 bases, with 17 bases of the junction left unmatched. CDR1 and CDR2 (germline): MGHRA, YSYEKL. The CDR3, as DNA: TGCGCCAGCAGCCATCAGAGGTGGTCCTCTAGCGGGGGCAGCAATGAGCAGTTCTTC. This gives the protein CASSHQRWSSSGGSNEQFF.

This chain connects TRBV5-1 to TRBJ1-6; maybe TRBD1 (6 bases). The germline V and J ends were trimmed by 5 bases and 5 bases, with 8 bases remaining between them. Germline values: CDR1 SGHRS, CDR2 YFSETQ. This CDR3 comprises 13 residues. CDR3 in amino acids: CASSGTNNSPLHF. DNA of the CDR3: TGCGCCAGCAGTGGGACAAATAATTCACCCCTCCACTTT.

V and J are TRBV15 and TRBJ1-5; no clear D gene. Trimming stripped 3 bases from V and 0 bases from J, with 12 bases between. The CDR3 extends over 16 amino acids. CDR1 LNHNV and CDR2 YYDKDF come from the germline V gene (reference sequence). The CDR3 is CATSRPPGISNQPQHF. The DNA of the CDR3 is TGTGCCACCAGCAGGCCACCCGGTATTAGCAATCAGCCCCAGCATTTT. Variable domain in full (rest from reference TRBV15 and TRBJ1-5): DAMVIQNPRYQVTQFGKPVTLSCSQTLNHNVMYWYQQKSSQAPKLLFHYYDKDFNNEADTPDNFQSRRPNTSFCFLDIRSPGLGDTAMYLCATSRPPGISNQPQHFGDGTRLSIL.

The CDR3, as DNA: TGTGCCAGCAGCCCTAGGGGATCCGAGCAGTACTTC. This translates into CASSPRGSEQYF. The chain combines TRBV7-9 with TRBJ2-7, with D perhaps TRBD1 (5 bases). The CDR3 sequence is 12 residues long. Trimming took off 5 bases at V and 6 bases at J, with 11 bases between the two ends. The germline CDR1 and CDR2 sequences are SEHNR and FQNEAQ (reference sequence). The whole variable domain, remainder taken from reference TRBV7-9 and TRBJ2-7, is DTGVSQNPRHKITKRGQNVTFRCDPISEHNRLYWYRQTLGQGPEFLTYFQNEAQLEKSRLLSDRFSAERPKGSFSTLEIQRTEQGDSAMYLCASSPRGSEQYFGPGTRLTVT.